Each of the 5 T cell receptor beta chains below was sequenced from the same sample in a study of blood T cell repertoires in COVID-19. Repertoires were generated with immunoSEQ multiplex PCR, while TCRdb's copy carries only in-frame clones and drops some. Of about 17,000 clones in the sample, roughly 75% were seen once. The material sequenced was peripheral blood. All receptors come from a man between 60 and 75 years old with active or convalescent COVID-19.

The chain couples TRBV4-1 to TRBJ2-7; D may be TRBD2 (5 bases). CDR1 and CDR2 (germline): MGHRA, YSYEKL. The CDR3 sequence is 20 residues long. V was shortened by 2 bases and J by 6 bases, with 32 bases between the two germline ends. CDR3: CASSQSASGSGPSEWGEQYF. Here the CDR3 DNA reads TGCGCCAGCAGCCAAAGCGCGTCGGGGAGTGGTCCCTCGGAGTGGGGCGAGCAGTACTTC.

For the CDR3, the DNA is TGTGCCAGCAGCCCGCGAGGACTAGCGATCGTTTACAATGAGCAGTTCTTC. Its translation: CASSPRGLAIVYNEQFF. This chain uses TRBV9 with TRBJ2-1; 9 bases line up with TRBD2. This CDR3 spans 17 amino acids. From germline, CDR1 is SGDLS and CDR2 YYNGEE. V lost 4 bases and J lost 4; bases outside the gene matches: 12.

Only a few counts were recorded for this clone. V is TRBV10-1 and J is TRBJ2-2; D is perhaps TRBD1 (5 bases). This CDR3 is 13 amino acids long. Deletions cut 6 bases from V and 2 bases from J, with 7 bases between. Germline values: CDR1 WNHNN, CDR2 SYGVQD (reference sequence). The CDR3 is CASRDTNTGELFF. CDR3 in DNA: TGCGCCAGCAGGGACACTAACACCGGGGAGCTGTTTTTT.

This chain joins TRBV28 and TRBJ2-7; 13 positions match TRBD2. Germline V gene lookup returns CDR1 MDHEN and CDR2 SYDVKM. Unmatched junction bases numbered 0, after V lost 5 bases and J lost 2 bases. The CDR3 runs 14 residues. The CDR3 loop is CASSTSGGAYEQYF. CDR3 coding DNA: TGTGCCAGCAGTACTAGCGGGGGGGCCTACGAGCAGTACTTC.

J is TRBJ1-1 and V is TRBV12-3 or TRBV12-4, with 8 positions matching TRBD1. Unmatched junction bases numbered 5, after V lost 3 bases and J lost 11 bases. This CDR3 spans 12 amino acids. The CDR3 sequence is CASSFDQGAAFF. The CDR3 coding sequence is TGTGCCAGCAGTTTTGACCAGGGGGCGGCTTTCTTT.